The present T cell receptor beta chain was sequenced within a study of OX40 agonist ivuxolimab in advanced cancers. Regarding the study as a whole: Expanded clones tended on average to be more numerous among CD8+ T cells than CD4+.

About this clone: Its specificity is unknown.

Generated by immunoSEQ multiplex PCR, the TCRdb table keeps only in-frame clones and is missing some. Counted here are some 110,000 clones, 92% occurring once; the ten biggest clones make up under 0.85%. The source is an adult with an advanced solid tumor such as melanoma, head and neck, liver or kidney cancer. Source: CD4+ or CD8+ T cells sorted from blood, taken in a trial of the OX40 agonist ivuxolimab.

CDR3 sequence reads: CASSYSWSSGDEQFF. CDR3 nucleotides: TGTGCCAGCAGTTACTCTTGGTCCAGCGGGGATGAGCAGTTCTTC. V is TRBV6-5 and J is TRBJ2-1; TRBD2 matches 7 bases. Germline V gene lookup returns CDR1 MNHEY and CDR2 SVGAGI. V gave up 0 bases and J gave up 8 bases; unmatched junction bases: 7. The CDR3 contains 15 residues.